This T cell receptor beta chain was captured in a study of cytomegalovirus exposure and HLA in healthy donors. General observations from the study: Near-uniform donor sequencing depth was presumed by presence/absence analyses. Several V segments, TRBV6-2 and TRBV6-3 among them, could not be told apart and were dropped. Later analysis identified several of the most significant clusters that appeared linked to common viral pathogens. Both high specificity and high sensitivity reportedly marked the classifier's diagnosis of cytomegalovirus status.

With 60 Vbeta and 13 Jbeta primers, the PCR was carried out. Clones were sequenced by immunoSEQ multiplex PCR, and TCRdb holds only the in-frame ones, with some missing. Here the sample spans more than 50,000 clones, approximately 71% being singletons. As regards this clone: What it binds is not known.

The V gene's germline CDR1 is GTSNPN and CDR2 SVGIG (reference sequence). Unmatched junction bases numbered 7, after V lost 3 bases and J lost 11 bases. CDR3 length: 12 residues. The material sequenced was PBMCs. The sequence derives from a man aged 35 to 55 in good health and CMV-seropositive. This chain joins TRBV30 and TRBJ1-2; the match to TRBD1 covers 9 bases. The CDR3 bases are TGTGCCTGGAGAGAGGGACAGGGTGGATACACCTTC. It encodes CAWREGQGGYTF. Variable domain in full (rest from reference TRBV30 and TRBJ1-2): SQTIHQWPATLVQPVGSPLSLECTVEGTSNPNLYWYRQAAGRGLQLLFYSVGIGQISSEVPQNLSASRPQDRQFILSSKKLLLSDSGFYLCAWREGQGGYTFGSGTRLTVV.